Below, one T cell receptor (beta chain) is given with its context. Its antigen is currently not known. Nothing much larger sits one base from this clone, and base qualities are not available. The CDR3 runs 12 residues from the cysteine to the phenylalanine. The DNA shown is the 36-base CDR3, in frame from base 1. CDR1 and CDR2 are read off the germline V gene as KGHDR and SFDVKD. V loses 5 bases of germline sequence and J loses 6 bases, and the interval between the two ends is 7 bases. The source of the sample is a study of T-cell reconstitution after alpha-beta-depleted transplantation in children listed by TCRdb under 2016. About the study as a whole: T-cell immune reconstitution after TCRalphabeta/CD19-depleted allogeneic hematopoietic cell transplantation in children was quantitatively tracked in the study by means of TCR repertoire profiling. Summary of the overall study and its limitations: The apparently early alphabetaT-cell count recovery about two months after transplant was reportedly dependent on only several hundred rapidly expanded clones derived from non-depleted graft cells. Over the following months the frequencies of hyperexpanded clones went down, and after one year T-cell counts and TCRbeta diversity were mostly credited to newly produced T cells. In some patients, the high TCRbeta diversity seen at day 60 was put down to recipient T cells and intrathymic progenitors that had survived conditioning.

Libraries were constructed by PCR. The data were produced on an Illumina HiSeq 2500. TCR library preparation used molecular barcoding, with unique molecular identifiers applied to normalize quantification of the TCRbeta repertoire. Clones were called with MiXCR by TCRdb after fastp trimmed the public reads at Q25, and only in-frame beta chains were retained. Duplicate CDR3 protein sequences are folded into a single record with the most common DNA and genes. The sample profile shows around 960,000 distinct CDR3 sequences; roughly 29% of them were found once. The ten biggest clones cover roughly 30% of the sample. In light of the paper, this sample's treatment or condition label describes: allogeneic hematopoietic cell transplantation with graft depleted of TCRalphabeta T cells and CD19 B cells. The children who served as transplant recipients had been given grafts of TCRalphabeta/CD19-depleted allogeneic hematopoietic cells.

The specimen comprised PBMCs, mostly from graft donor cells, sampled 360 days after TCRalphabeta/CD19-depleted stem cell transplant. This sequence originates from a boy younger than two who had a stem cell transplant for SCID, so the T cells may come from the graft donor. Rearrangement joined TRBV24-1 to TRBJ2-1; a confident D gene designation cannot be given. The CDR3 region: CATSGLLNEQFF. The sequenced DNA: TGTGCCACCAGTGGTCTACTCAATGAGCAGTTCTTC.